This TCR beta chain is from a study of shared clonotypes between healthy human individuals. Donors had no recently reported acute infections or vaccinations and were HIV-negative. This CDR3 region has 13 residues. Between the trimmed V and J ends, which lost 0 bases and 5 bases, there was a span of 5 bases. The germline CDR1 and CDR2 sequences are LGHNA and YSLEER. Some clones are missing from TCRdb's copy, which holds only in-frame ones; the method was immunoSEQ multiplex PCR. The sample contains over a million clones, 75% to 80% of which appear only once. Study-wide points: The naive CD4 repertoires of four donors were compared, and around 5% of clonotypes were shared.

Points on this clone: Its antigen is currently unknown.

This rearrangement joins TRBV4-3 to TRBJ2-1; D unclear. The TCR was taken from a man aged 18 to 29 in good health. Some clones in this sample may be carry-over from other donors' samples. The sequenced material came from memory CD4+ T cells from PBMCs. As to subset: CD45RA-negative fraction. The CDR3 is CASSQDKHNEQFF. As DNA, the CDR3 is TGCGCCAGCAGCCAAGATAAGCACAATGAGCAGTTCTTC.